This TCR beta chain was sequenced in a study of blood T cells in healthy people across ages (dated by TCRdb to the mid-2010s). About the study as a whole: Template switching captured roughly one uniquely barcoded TCR beta cDNA molecule per two T cells in model experiments. Using deep sequencing normalized with unique cDNA molecular identifiers, the study measured how TCR beta repertoire diversity changes with age. The donors were divided into four age groups: young (average about 16 years), middle-aged (about 40), aged (62) and long-lived (more than 75). Donors of different ages were randomly distributed across sequencing lanes to avoid experimental bias. For two donors (one aged 18 to 29 and one aged 80 or older), the study analyzed two additional independent replicas of 1 million unique cDNA reads from the same blood draw. What the authors observed across the whole study: As age increased, observed TCR beta diversity per million T cells dropped in a roughly linear way, and a significant reduction was already evident by age 40. The percentage of naive T cells measured by flow cytometry correlated strongly with observed TCR beta diversity. The long-lived group showed more naive CD4+ T cells, fewer expanded clones and increased TCR diversity than the aged group, suggesting age selection. Conclusive comparison of naive and antigen-experienced compartments was prevented by the profiling of bulk unsorted PBMCs. Estimates of total diversity based on one million sequenced T cells were considered lower bounds and underestimates. Because donor CMV infection status was unknown, age-related changes in expanded clonotypes were potentially confounded.

Systemically healthy Caucasian individuals from Russia, 39 in total and aged roughly 6 to 100 years, were included as donors. About 10 milliliters of peripheral blood were drawn from each donor into EDTA-treated Vacutainer tubes. Ficoll-Paque density-gradient centrifugation was used to isolate PBMCs, with at least 7 million per sample. Total RNA, at least 5.5 micrograms per sample, was extracted from PBMCs with Trizol reagent. For every donor, an aliquot of PBMCs went through flow cytometry to measure the percentages of naive CD45RAhigh/CD27high T cells. Details on this clonotype: The antigen this receptor binds is unknown. Base quality data are lacking; no much larger clone is found one base away.

The germline V gene (reference sequence) specifies SEHNR as CDR1 and FQNEAQ as CDR2. Relative to germline, V is 6 bases shorter and J is 0 bases shorter, with 12 bases between their ends. The CDR3 spans 14 residues, from the cysteine through the phenylalanine. Of the read, only the CDR3 DNA is kept; its 42 bases are in frame from base 1. The protocol used for the library was 5' RACE. This sample was sequenced with an Illumina HiSeq 2500. A second about 6 to 11 cycle PCR used a sample-barcoded 5' primer and a J-beta primer mix. Each TCR beta cDNA molecule received a unique molecular identifier from a template-switch 5' adaptor carrying 12 random nucleotides. Each sample yielded at least 3 million CDR3-containing paired-end reads. First-strand cDNA was synthesized from all RNA with the Mint cDNA synthesis kit, primed by a TRBC-specific oligonucleotide. All cDNA was treated with uracil-DNA glycosylase and then went through a first 18-cycle PCR with the universal primers M1SS and BC2_uni_R. Per the authors' processing: For normalization, 1 million high-quality reads were randomly selected from each sample, with every read carrying a distinct molecular identifier. Reads with shared molecular identifiers were discarded instead of being binned into consensus sequences. MiTCR, set to a Q25 quality threshold and the strictest error-elimination algorithm, was used for CDR3 identification, clonotype clustering and error correction. A nonparametric unseen species model using Euler transformation provided a lower-bound estimate of total TCR beta diversity. Using fastp at Q25 and MiXCR, TCRdb reprocessed the public reads and kept productive beta chains. Records with the same CDR3 protein are collapsed into one entry carrying the most frequent genes and DNA. For this entry, the V and J calls and clone size follow TCRdb and not the study's own pipeline. The sample includes some 920,000 distinct CDR3 sequences, with roughly 51% observed a single time. Over 20% of the sample comes from the top ten.

Sequencing was performed on blood. The chain is assembled from TRBV7-9 and TRBJ2-7; TRBD2 might be the D gene, on 6 matching bases. This TCR was recovered from a woman aged 55-69 years in good health. The DNA sequence follows: TGTGCCAGCAGTCTTCCTAGCGTCTCCTACGAGCAGTACTTC. It translates as CASSLPSVSYEQYF.